This T cell receptor beta chain is drawn from a study of OX40 agonist ivuxolimab in advanced cancers. In the study overall: Partial responses occurred in three patients (one hepatocellular carcinoma, two cutaneous melanoma).

The CDR3 runs 16 residues. Germline assignment: CDR1 LGHNA and CDR2 YSLEER. Trimming cost V 0 bases and J 7 bases, with 15 bases left between them. Sequencing used immunoSEQ multiplex PCR; TCRdb keeps in-frame clones, though not all of them. The table has 35,000 to 45,000 clones, more than 70% seen once. Collection of blood occurred at baseline, at cycle 4 day 1, and at cycle 7 day 1. The chain couples TRBV4-3 to TRBJ2-2; TRBD1 is a possible D gene (6 bases). The clonotype originates from an adult with an advanced solid tumor such as melanoma, head and neck, liver or kidney cancer. Sequencing used CD4+ or CD8+ T cells sorted from blood, obtained in a trial of the OX40 agonist ivuxolimab. CDR3 protein: CASSQDVAGAGGELFF. The CDR3 coding sequence is TGCGCCAGCAGCCAAGATGTGGCAGGGGCTGGCGGGGAGCTGTTTTTT.